This entry features one T cell receptor beta chain sequence. Antigen specificity is unknown. MY09/MY11 PCR detected cervical HPV DNA; dot-blot assigned genotypes. This entry belongs to a study of T cells in women clearing cervical HPV infection. Study-wide background: HLA type could not be excluded as a confounder. Notes on the study in general: Richness plus V gene abundances separated cases from controls with AUC roughly 0.85.

Clones were sequenced by immunoSEQ multiplex PCR, and TCRdb holds only the in-frame ones, with some missing. Recorded for this sample: tens of thousands of clones. This TCR came from a woman between 18 and 70 years old with a cervical HPV16 infection that either progressed to CIN3+ or cleared (not recorded which). Source material: blood buffy coat.

Incomplete CDR3 DNA: TGCAGTGCTAGAATCCCGGGGGAAGAGACC. As protein: CSARIPGEET. The CDR3 as a whole reads CSARIPGEETQYF. The V call is TRBV20-1, the J call TRBJ2-5, with D possibly being TRBD2 (6 bases). The read finishes 3 residues shy of the CDR3 end, and the germline J gene is used to complete it. The germline CDR1 and CDR2 sequences are DFQATT and SNEGSKA (reference sequence). V lost 2 bases to trimming and J lost 3 bases, with 10 bases between them. This CDR3 is 13 amino acids long.